Presented here are 29 T cell receptor beta chains from one specimen sequenced in a study of T cells in tuberculosis (dated by TCRdb to the late 2010s). Receptor libraries were prepared by the immunoSEQ multiplex PCR assay. Held by TCRdb, this immuneACCESS table contains in-frame sequences only and omits some clones. Under half of the omission traces to an unresolved V gene where checked; the cause of the rest is unknown. The table for this sample lists some 30,000 clones; roughly 90% of them were counted only once. Roughly 7.7% of the sample is in the top ten clones. Input material: PBMCs. The receptors derive from a donor under 30 with latent tuberculosis or without tuberculosis infection. Some clones in this sample may be carry-over from other donors' samples.

The V gene is TRBV28, the J gene TRBJ1-4, with TRBD1 identical over 8 bases. The CDR3 is 14 amino acids. Germline trimming cut 3 bases from V and 8 bases from J; bases unmatched to any gene: 5. Per the germline V gene, CDR1 is MDHEN and CDR2 is SYDVKM. CDR3 sequence: CASSLDREDEKLFF. The CDR3 bases are TGTGCCAGCAGTTTGGACAGGGAGGACGAAAAACTGTTTTTT. Full variable domain (outside the CDR3, taken from reference TRBV28 and TRBJ1-4): DVKVTQSSRYLVKRTGEKVFLECVQDMDHENMFWYRQDPGLGLRLIYFSYDVKMKEKGDIPEGYSVSREKKERFSLILESASTNQTSMYLCASSLDREDEKLFFGSGTQLSVL.

The chain couples TRBV9 to TRBJ2-2, with D perhaps matching TRBD2 (6 bases). Germline loops: CDR1 SGDLS, CDR2 YYNGEE. Trimming left V 0 bases short and J 4 bases short, with 10 bases between. This CDR3 comprises 15 residues. The DNA of the CDR3 is TGTGCCAGCAGCGTAGGCGGGGTAGTCACCGGGGAGCTGTTTTTT. The encoded protein is CASSVGGVVTGELFF.

The chain couples TRBV6-1 to TRBJ1-2, with 7 bases lining up with TRBD1. The CDR3 length is 13 residues. The germline gives CDR1 MNHNS, CDR2 SASEGT. Trimming removed 6 bases from V and 4 bases from J; junction bases left unmatched: 5. CDR3 amino acids: CASRGQSFYGYTF. CDR3 DNA: TGTGCCAGCAGGGGACAGAGTTTCTATGGCTACACCTTC.

The rearrangement links TRBV9 to TRBJ2-2, with a tentative D call TRBD1 (6 bases). CDR1 and CDR2 (germline): SGDLS, YYNGEE. This CDR3 comprises 15 residues. V lost 4 bases and J lost 7, with 17 bases in between. Here the CDR3 reads CASSTRTDTNGELFF. Written as DNA, the CDR3 is TGTGCCAGCAGCACCCGGACAGACACCAACGGGGAGCTGTTTTTT.

The chain recombines TRBV5-1 with TRBJ2-7; tentative D call: TRBD1 (6 bases). The germline V and J ends were trimmed by 2 bases and 6 bases, with 12 bases remaining between them. The CDR3 runs 13 residues. Germline-derived CDR1 and CDR2 are SGHRS and YFSETQ. The CDR3 region has the DNA TGCGCCAGCAGCTTAAATACAGGGCTCGAGCAGTACTTC. Its translation: CASSLNTGLEQYF. Drawing the rest from reference TRBV5-1 and TRBJ2-7, the complete variable domain is KAGVTQTPRYLIKTRGQQVTLSCSPISGHRSVSWYQQTPGQGLQFLFEYFSETQRNKGNFPGRFSGRQFSNSRSEMNVSTLELGDSALYLCASSLNTGLEQYFGPGTRLTVT.

V and J are TRBV4-1 and TRBJ1-2; the match to TRBD1 covers 9 bases. Germline assignment: CDR1 MGHRA and CDR2 YSYEKL. The CDR3 is 15 amino acids. J gave up 3 bases and V 3 bases, and 5 bases lay outside the gene matches. The chain's CDR3 is CASSQGQGGDYGYTF. The DNA for the CDR3 is TGCGCCAGCAGCCAGGGACAGGGAGGGGACTATGGCTACACCTTC.

The J gene is TRBJ1-1, the V gene TRBV4-1; D is undetermined. CDR1 and CDR2 from the germline V gene are MGHRA and YSYEKL. The CDR3 loop spans 15 amino acids. V was cut by 0 bases and J by 1 base, with 9 bases left in between. The CDR3, as DNA: TGCGCCAGCAGCCAAGAGGGAGGCTGGAACACTGAAGCTTTCTTT. Residues: CASSQEGGWNTEAFF.

The genes are TRBV30 and TRBJ1-1; no reliable D call. There are 13 residues in the CDR3. V was clipped by 4 bases and J by 4 bases, with 13 bases between them. Germline V gene lookup returns CDR1 GTSNPN and CDR2 SVGIG (reference sequence). The CDR3 here is CAWTRRFLTEAFF. CDR3 DNA: TGTGCCTGGACTCGGCGGTTTCTCACTGAAGCTTTCTTT.

This chain joins TRBV9 and TRBJ2-3; the match to TRBD2 covers 7 bases. V was pared by 0 bases and J by 1 base, with 8 bases of the junction left unmatched. Germline V gene lookup returns CDR1 SGDLS and CDR2 YYNGEE. The CDR3 sequence is 17 residues long. The chain's CDR3 is CASSVEGGGGGTDTQYF. Written as DNA, the CDR3 is TGTGCCAGCAGCGTAGAAGGCGGGGGAGGGGGCACAGATACGCAGTATTTT.

The chain uses TRBV7-9 and TRBJ1-1; TRBD1 agrees at 10 bases. V shed 4 bases and J 1 base; nucleotides not matched to a gene: 9. CDR3 length: 17 residues. Germline CDR1 is SEHNR and CDR2 is FQNEAQ (reference sequence). The CDR3 nucleotides are TGTGCCAGCAGCTCAGCAAAGGGACAGGGGTCGAACACTGAAGCTTTCTTT. It encodes CASSSAKGQGSNTEAFF.

The V call is TRBV27, the J call TRBJ2-7; possible D gene TRBD1, 5 bases. CDR1 is MNHEY and CDR2 is SMNVEV in the germline V gene (reference sequence). There are 13 residues in the CDR3. V lost 6 bases and J 7 bases, leaving 16 bases between the germline ends. The CDR3 sequence is CASSLVMGLEQYF. CDR3 nucleotides: TGTGCCAGCAGCCTGGTAATGGGGCTTGAGCAGTACTTC.

The rearrangement joins TRBV6-5 to TRBJ2-7; TRBD1 matches 9 bases. The CDR3 has 15 residues. Germline V gene lookup returns CDR1 MNHEY and CDR2 SVGAGI. Trimming took 0 bases from V and 6 from J; bases not matched to a gene: 6. CDR3 loop: CASSYSNRGLGEQYF. In DNA, the CDR3 is TGTGCCAGCAGTTACTCGAACAGGGGGCTAGGCGAGCAGTACTTC.

The rearrangement joins TRBV6-1 to TRBJ1-5, with 7 positions matching TRBD1. CDR3 length: 14 residues. With V trimmed by 6 bases and J by 3 bases, 5 bases remained unmatched. The germline V gene encodes CDR1 MNHNS and CDR2 SASEGT. CDR3 amino acids: CASSRDSPNQPQHF. DNA for the CDR3: TGTGCCAGCAGCCGGGACAGCCCCAATCAGCCCCAGCATTTT.

The chain carries TRBV5-4 and TRBJ1-4; D is ambiguous. This CDR3 is 13 amino acids long. The V end lost 4 bases, the J end lost 5 bases, and 9 bases lay between the germline ends. In germline, CDR1 is SGHNT, CDR2 YYREEE (reference sequence). CDR3 protein: CASSRGLNEKLFF. The CDR3 region has the DNA TGTGCCAGCAGCCGAGGCTTGAATGAAAAACTGTTTTTT.

V usage is TRBV28 and J usage is TRBJ1-2, with D possibly being TRBD1 (6 bases). The CDR3 runs 13 residues. V was shortened by 6 bases and J by 8 bases, with 16 bases between the two germline ends. Germline CDR1 and CDR2: MDHEN and SYDVKM. CDR3 amino acids: CASSRTETGGYTF. The CDR3 DNA sequence: TGTGCCAGCAGCCGGACAGAAACGGGGGGCTACACCTTC.

The chain is built from TRBV28 and TRBJ1-2; D remains ambiguous. Deletions cut 2 bases from V and 4 bases from J, with 11 bases between. From germline, CDR1 is MDHEN and CDR2 SYDVKM. The CDR3 is 14 amino acids. CDR3 amino acids: CASSLNRPLYGYTF. The CDR3 DNA is TGTGCCAGCAGTTTAAACAGACCCCTCTATGGCTACACCTTC.

The chain joins TRBV6-6 to TRBJ1-3; the match to TRBD1 covers 9 bases. The V gene's germline CDR1 is MNHNY and CDR2 SVGAGI (reference sequence). The CDR3 totals 16 residues. Losses at the gene ends were 6 bases for V and 0 bases for J; bases not matched to a gene: 6. The DNA of the CDR3 is TGTGCCAGCAGCTTAGGGACAGGGCCCTCTGGAAACACCATATATTTT. Protein sequence: CASSLGTGPSGNTIYF.

The rearrangement joins TRBV28 to TRBJ1-3, with D possibly being TRBD1 (5 bases). Deletions cut 5 bases from V and 1 base from J, with 18 bases between. CDR3 length equals 17 residues. CDR1 and CDR2 (germline): MDHEN, SYDVKM. The CDR3 coding sequence is TGTGCCAGCAGTGGGGGGGACCTCCCGACATCTGGAAACACCATATATTTT. Protein product: CASSGGDLPTSGNTIYF.

This clone was observed a handful of times. The CDR3 region is CATKALGDSNQPQHF. DNA for the CDR3: TGTGCCACGAAGGCCCTGGGAGATAGCAATCAGCCCCAGCATTTT. The V call is TRBV6-6, the J call TRBJ1-5; D call uncertain. This CDR3 region has 15 residues. Per the germline V gene, CDR1 is MNHNY and CDR2 is SVGAGI (reference sequence). V was shortened by 10 bases and J by 0 bases, with 16 bases between the two germline ends.

This clone was seen once. The chain combines TRBV11-1 with TRBJ2-2; TRBD1 might be the D (6 bases). From germline, CDR1 is SGHAT and CDR2 FQDESV (reference sequence). The V end was cut by 3 bases, the J end by 6 bases, with 8 bases between. CDR3 length: 13 amino acids. The CDR3 is CASSFSGAGELFF. The CDR3 nucleotides are TGTGCCAGCAGCTTTTCAGGGGCCGGGGAGCTGTTTTTT.

The J gene is TRBJ2-2, the V gene TRBV7-6, with a tentative D call TRBD1 (6 bases). Per the germline V gene, CDR1 is SGHVS and CDR2 is FNYEAQ. V dropped 0 bases and J dropped 0 bases, with 8 bases sitting between them. CDR3 length: 16 residues. The CDR3 is CASSLAPGANTGELFF. In DNA, the CDR3 is TGTGCCAGCAGCTTAGCGCCAGGGGCGAACACCGGGGAGCTGTTTTTT.

In DNA form, the CDR3 reads TGTGCCAGCAGTGACCAGGGGATTGCCTATGGCTACACCTTC. Its protein product is CASSDQGIAYGYTF. V is TRBV2 and J is TRBJ1-2; D perhaps matches TRBD1 (6 bases). Trimming took off 3 bases at V and 4 bases at J, with 12 bases between the two ends. Germline V gene data show CDR1 as SNHLY and CDR2 as FYNNEI. The CDR3 consists of 14 residues.

The rearrangement joins TRBV11-2 to TRBJ1-3; D not certain. With 1 base removed from V and 4 bases from J, the gap between germline ends came to 5 bases. The V gene's germline CDR1 is SGHAT and CDR2 FQNNGV. The CDR3 spans 13 residues. CDR3 in DNA: TGTGCCAGCAGCTTAGGCGGGGGAAACACCATATATTTT. Translating it yields CASSLGGGNTIYF.

V gene TRBV4-1 combines with J gene TRBJ1-1; D not certain. Trimming stripped 2 bases from V and 5 bases from J, with 15 bases between. CDR1 MGHRA and CDR2 YSYEKL come from the germline V gene. The CDR3 covers 15 residues. This chain's CDR3 is CASSQTFRDTTEAFF. CDR3 DNA sequence: TGCGCCAGCAGCCAAACCTTCCGGGATACGACTGAAGCTTTCTTT.

The chain has TRBV14 and TRBJ2-7, with 9 bases aligning to TRBD1. The CDR3 spans 14 residues. CDR1 is SGHDN and CDR2 is FVKESK in the germline V gene. J was trimmed by 4 bases and V by 1 base; bases with no gene match: 2. CDR3 coding DNA: TGTGCCAGCAGCCAAGCTGGGACAGGGTACGAGCAGTACTTC. Its translation is CASSQAGTGYEQYF.

The rearrangement links TRBV7-9 to TRBJ1-2; D not resolved. Germline V lookup: CDR1 SEHNR, CDR2 FQNEAQ (reference sequence). With 1 base removed from V and 3 bases from J, the gap between germline ends came to 9 bases. The CDR3 covers 14 residues. The CDR3 region is CASSLGNSYYGYTF. The CDR3 region has the DNA TGTGCCAGCAGCTTAGGGAACAGCTACTATGGCTACACCTTC.

This rearrangement joins TRBV4-1 to TRBJ2-7, with D uncertain. Trimming left V 4 bases short and J 5 bases short, with 18 bases between. The CDR3 has 15 amino acids. Germline CDR1 and CDR2: MGHRA and YSYEKL. The CDR3 DNA sequence: TGCGCCAGCAGCCTCTATTCTAGGATTGGCGACGAGCAGTACTTC. Protein: CASSLYSRIGDEQYF.

The genes are TRBV23-1 and TRBJ2-3; 10 positions agree with TRBD2. TRBV23-1 is reported as an ORF; its role is uncertain. V lost 1 base and J lost 5; bases outside the gene matches: 9. This CDR3 is built from 17 residues. CDR3 DNA: TGCGCCAGCAGTCAATGGGCTACTAGCGGGAAGGTAGATACGCAGTATTTT. Translated: CASSQWATSGKVDTQYF.

V is TRBV6-5 and J is TRBJ1-2; possible D gene TRBD1, 6 bases. Germline CDR1 MNHEY, CDR2 SVGAGI. Trimming took 2 bases from V and 2 from J, leaving 6 bases between them. This CDR3 contains 13 residues. In nucleotides, the CDR3 is TGTGCCAGCAGTTACGGACAGAACTATGGCTACACCTTC. Translation gives CASSYGQNYGYTF.